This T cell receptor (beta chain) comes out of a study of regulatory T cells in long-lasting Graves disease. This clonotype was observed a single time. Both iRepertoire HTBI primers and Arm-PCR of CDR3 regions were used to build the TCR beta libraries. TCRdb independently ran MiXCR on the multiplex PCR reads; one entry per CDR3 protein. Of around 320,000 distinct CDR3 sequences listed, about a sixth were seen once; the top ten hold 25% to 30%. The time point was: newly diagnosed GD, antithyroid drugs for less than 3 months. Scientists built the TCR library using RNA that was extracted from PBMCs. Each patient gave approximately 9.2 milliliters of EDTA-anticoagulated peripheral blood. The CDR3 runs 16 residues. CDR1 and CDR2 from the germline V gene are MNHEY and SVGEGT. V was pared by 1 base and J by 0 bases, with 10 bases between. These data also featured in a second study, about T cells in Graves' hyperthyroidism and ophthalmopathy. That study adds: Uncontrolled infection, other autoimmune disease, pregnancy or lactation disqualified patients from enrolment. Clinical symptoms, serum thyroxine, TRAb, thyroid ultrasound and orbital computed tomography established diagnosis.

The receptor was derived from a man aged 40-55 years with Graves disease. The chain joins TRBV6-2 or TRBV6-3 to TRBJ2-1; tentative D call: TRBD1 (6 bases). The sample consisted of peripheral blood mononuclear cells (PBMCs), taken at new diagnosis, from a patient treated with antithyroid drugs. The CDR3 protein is CASSYFRGRSYNEQFF. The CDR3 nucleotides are TGTGCCAGCAGTTACTTCAGGGGTCGCTCCTACAATGAGCAGTTCTTC.